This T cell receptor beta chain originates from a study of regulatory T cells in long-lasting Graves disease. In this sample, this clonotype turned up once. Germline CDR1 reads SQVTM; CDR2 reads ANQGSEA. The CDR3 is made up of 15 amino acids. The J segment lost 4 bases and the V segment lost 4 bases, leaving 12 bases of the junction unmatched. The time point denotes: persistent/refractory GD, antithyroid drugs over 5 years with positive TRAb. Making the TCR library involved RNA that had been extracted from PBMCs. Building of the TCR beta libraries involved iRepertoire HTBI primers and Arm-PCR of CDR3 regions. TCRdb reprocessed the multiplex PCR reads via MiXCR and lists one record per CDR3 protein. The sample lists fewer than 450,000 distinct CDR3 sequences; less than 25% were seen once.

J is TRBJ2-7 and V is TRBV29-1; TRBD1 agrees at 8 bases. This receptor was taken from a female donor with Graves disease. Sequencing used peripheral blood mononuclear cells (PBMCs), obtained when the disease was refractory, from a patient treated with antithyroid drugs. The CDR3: CSVVPKAGGSYEQYF. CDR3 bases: TGCAGCGTTGTCCCCAAGGCAGGGGGCTCTTACGAGCAGTACTTC.